This T cell receptor beta chain was profiled in a study of T cell changes during pregnancy in multiple sclerosis. Trimming cost V 2 bases and J 8 bases, with 9 bases left between them. The CDR3 spans 12 residues. Germline lookup yields CDR1 MRHNA and CDR2 SNTAGT. Some clones are missing from TCRdb's copy, which holds only in-frame ones; the method was immunoSEQ multiplex PCR. The sample has about 87,000 clones; about 93% are singletons. Sequencing was performed on peripheral blood, taken in the third trimester of pregnancy. The V gene is TRBV6-4, the J gene TRBJ1-2, with a possible D match to TRBD1 (5 bases). The sequence derives from a female donor in good health, enrolled as a control in a pregnancy study. The CDR3 DNA follows: TGTGCCAGCAGTGACAATCGACAGGGCTACACCTTC. This sequence encodes CASSDNRQGYTF.